These 27 T cell receptor beta chains came from one sample sequenced in a study of cytomegalovirus exposure and HLA in healthy donors. Profiled with immunoSEQ multiplex PCR; TCRdb holds only in-frame clones, not every one. Of 120,000 or so clones listed, about 90% were seen once; the top ten hold 1.5% to 2%. The sample was PBMCs. The source of these receptors is a woman aged 18-30 years in good health and CMV-seronegative.

The chain is built from TRBV2 and TRBJ1-1; tentatively, D is TRBD1 (5 bases). Per germline, CDR1 SNHLY and CDR2 FYNNEI. The CDR3 runs to 12 residues. V lost 6 bases and J 1 base, leaving 6 bases between the germline ends. CDR3 loop: CASSRENTEAFF. The CDR3 region has the DNA TGTGCCAGCAGCAGGGAGAACACTGAAGCTTTCTTT.

This clone was counted a single time. This chain links TRBV5-1 with TRBJ1-2; D is perhaps TRBD1 (6 bases). The V gene lost 4 bases and the J gene lost 3 bases, with 13 bases spanning the gap. This CDR3 has 14 amino acids. Germline CDR1 is SGHRS and CDR2 is YFSETQ. This chain's CDR3 is CASSRNRADYGYTF. CDR3 nucleotides: TGCGCCAGCAGCCGGAACAGGGCTGACTATGGCTACACCTTC.

V gene TRBV5-1 combines with J gene TRBJ2-5; 10 bases match TRBD2. This CDR3 has 16 residues. CDR1 and CDR2 (germline): SGHRS, YFSETQ. V lost 0 bases and J lost 5; bases outside the gene matches: 7. In DNA, the CDR3 is TGCGCCAGCAGCTTGGGTAGCGGGGGGAGGCAGGAGACCCAGTACTTC. Its protein is CASSLGSGGRQETQYF.

The V call is TRBV11-2, the J call TRBJ2-1; 13 nucleotides match TRBD2. The junction had 18 bases not matched to a gene; V was cut back by 6 bases and J by 7 bases. Germline CDR1 reads SGHAT; CDR2 reads FQNNGV. The CDR3 contains 19 residues. The CDR3 coding sequence is TGTGCCAGCAGGGGGGGGACCGGGACTAGCGGGAAAGGGTCGAATGAGCAGTTCTTC. Protein: CASRGGTGTSGKGSNEQFF.

The V and J genes are TRBV11-2 and TRBJ1-6, with a possible D match to TRBD1 (5 bases). The CDR3 extends over 14 amino acids. From germline, CDR1 is SGHAT and CDR2 FQNNGV. V was shortened by 1 base and J by 5 bases, with 6 bases between the two germline ends. The DNA for the CDR3 is TGTGCCAGCAGCTTAGGGACAAATAATTCACCCCTCCACTTT. Translating gives CASSLGTNNSPLHF.

The chain recombines TRBV30 with TRBJ2-5, with TRBD2 matching 10 bases. The J call is in doubt because the DNA end fits TRBJ2-7 better. Germline assignment: CDR1 GTSNPN and CDR2 SVGIG (reference sequence). CDR3 size: 13 residues. The CDR3 reads CAWRTSGQYEQYF. The CDR3 DNA is TGTGCCTGGCGGACTAGCGGACAGTACGAGCAGTACTTC.

The rearrangement uses TRBV6-5 and TRBJ1-6, with D possibly being TRBD1 (6 bases). V was trimmed by 6 bases and J by 4 bases, leaving 10 bases between them. This CDR3 region has 14 residues. Germline lookup yields CDR1 MNHEY and CDR2 SVGAGI. CDR3: CASRSGTYNSPLHF. The CDR3 DNA sequence: TGTGCCAGCAGGTCCGGGACATATAATTCACCCCTCCACTTT.

The DNA of the CDR3 is TGTGCCAGCAGCTTAGATAGGACAGCAACCTACGAGCAGTACTTC. It yields the protein CASSLDRTATYEQYF. The J gene is TRBJ2-7, the V gene TRBV11-2; tentative D call: TRBD1 (6 bases). Germline lookup yields CDR1 SGHAT and CDR2 FQNNGV. Trimming left V 0 bases short and J 2 bases short, with 11 bases between. This CDR3 is 15 amino acids long.

A remark on this clone: At one of its ends the junction is not consistent with the germline gene, which may arise from a read error. This rearrangement joins TRBV23-1 to TRBJ1-5, with D hard to call. TRBV23-1 is marked as an open reading frame, function uncertain. The CDR3 totals 10 residues. Here the CDR3 reads CASSAQLCNF. The CDR3 DNA is TGCGCCAGCAGCGCACAGCTGTGCAATTTT.

This clone was picked up one time. This sequence joins TRBV5-5 and TRBJ1-4; 7 bases align to TRBD1. The CDR3 spans 15 residues. With V trimmed by 4 bases and J by 2 bases, 5 bases remained unmatched. CDR1 and CDR2 from the germline V gene are SGHKS and YYEKEE (reference sequence). CDR3 protein: CASSEQGRTNEKLFF. CDR3 DNA sequence: TGTGCCAGCAGCGAACAGGGGAGGACTAATGAAAAACTGTTTTTT.

This clone has just one count. V usage is TRBV5-4 and J usage is TRBJ2-1; D is possibly TRBD1 (5 bases). V was clipped by 3 bases and J by 8 bases, with 15 bases between them. The germline CDR1 and CDR2 sequences are SGHNT and YYREEE (reference sequence). CDR3 length equals 14 residues. The CDR3 coding sequence is TGTGCCAGCAGCTGGGGCCCCGGACGAGATGAGCAGTTCTTC. Residues: CASSWGPGRDEQFF.

The CDR3 bases are TGTGCCAGTAGTCCAGGGGGCTATGGCTACACCTTC. Encoded protein: CASSPGGYGYTF. This chain links TRBV19 with TRBJ1-2, with 7 bases aligning to TRBD1. Trimming at V came to 5 bases and at J to 4 bases, leaving 1 base not matched to a gene. CDR3 length: 12 residues. Germline V gives CDR1 LNHDA, CDR2 SQIVND (reference sequence).

The count of this clone is one. CDR3 nucleotides: TGTGCCATCAGTGGTCAGGGGGAACAGCCCCAGCATTTT. Translated, it gives CAISGQGEQPQHF. The V and J genes are TRBV10-3 and TRBJ1-5; TRBD1 matches at 7 bases. The CDR3 is 13 amino acids. CDR1 and CDR2 from the germline V gene are ENHRY and SYGVKD. V shed 4 bases and J 7 bases; nucleotides not matched to a gene: 4.

The chain employs TRBV19 and TRBJ1-2; 9 bases fit TRBD1. From germline, CDR1 is LNHDA and CDR2 SQIVND (reference sequence). The CDR3 spans 12 residues. The ends lost 9 bases at V and 7 bases at J; junction bases unmatched: 6. This CDR3 is CASKTGGVGYTF. DNA of the CDR3: TGTGCCAGCAAGACAGGGGGGGTTGGCTACACCTTC.

The rearrangement uses TRBV28 and TRBJ2-1; 10 positions match TRBD2. J gave up 8 bases and V 5 bases, and 9 bases lay outside the gene matches. CDR1 is MDHEN and CDR2 is SYDVKM in the germline V gene. CDR3 length: 15 residues. CDR3: CASSPGTSEFDEQFF. CDR3 nucleotides: TGTGCCAGCAGTCCCGGGACTAGCGAGTTCGATGAGCAGTTCTTC.

This chain uses TRBV11-3 with TRBJ2-7; TRBD2 might be the D (6 bases). V was shortened by 3 bases and J by 1 base, with 10 bases between the two germline ends. CDR1 is SGHNT, CDR2 YENEEA, per germline. The CDR3 consists of 14 residues. The CDR3 reads CASSFRGLSYEQYF. The CDR3 nucleotides read TGTGCCAGCAGCTTTCGGGGACTTTCCTACGAGCAGTACTTC.

This clone was counted between two and nine times. The chain carries TRBV6-1 and TRBJ1-2, with D possibly matching TRBD1 (6 bases). V lost 11 bases to trimming and J lost 0 bases, with 19 bases between them. This CDR3 comprises 15 residues. Germline V CDR1 and CDR2: MNHNS, SASEGT. The CDR3 bases are TGTGCCGGGTACGAACAGGGCTTGCCTAACTATGGCTACACCTTC. It encodes CAGYEQGLPNYGYTF.

This clone appeared a few times. The V and J genes are TRBV7-9 and TRBJ2-1; weak D call: TRBD2 (6 bases). Germline V gene lookup returns CDR1 SEHNR and CDR2 FQNEAQ (reference sequence). The CDR3 consists of 18 residues. V was pared by 1 base and J by 7 bases, with 23 bases between. The CDR3 protein is CASSLGLPGEKMRNEQFF. CDR3 bases: TGTGCCAGCAGCTTAGGTCTACCGGGAGAGAAGATGAGGAATGAGCAGTTCTTC.

The CDR3 here is CASSSLSGRASGGEQFF. CDR3 nucleotides: TGTGCCAGCAGTTCATTAAGCGGGAGGGCCAGTGGCGGTGAGCAGTTCTTC. The V and J genes are TRBV27 and TRBJ2-1; 10 bases map to TRBD2. This CDR3 is 17 amino acids long. The germline V gene has CDR1 MNHEY and CDR2 SMNVEV (reference sequence). V was clipped by 4 bases and J by 9 bases; unmatched bases: 15.

The J gene is TRBJ1-5, the V gene TRBV7-9; tentative D call: TRBD1 (5 bases). V was shortened by 5 bases and J by 3 bases, with 20 bases between the two germline ends. The germline V gene encodes CDR1 SEHNR and CDR2 FQNEAQ (reference sequence). CDR3 size: 17 residues. The CDR3 DNA is TGTGCCAGCAGCCCAAGCGGGACCGACGCGCCCAATCAGCCCCAGCATTTT. It specifies CASSPSGTDAPNQPQHF.

This chain links TRBV7-8 with TRBJ1-2; 8 positions agree with TRBD1. The ends lost 5 bases at V and 7 bases at J; junction bases unmatched: 9. The length of the CDR3 is 14 residues. In germline, CDR1 is SGHVS, CDR2 FQNEAQ. CDR3 amino acids: CASSAGRGLLGYTF. The CDR3 nucleotides read TGTGCCAGCAGCGCGGGCAGGGGGCTACTTGGCTACACCTTC.

This chain links TRBV6-5 with TRBJ2-1, with TRBD1 matching 10 bases. With 5 bases clipped from V and 6 bases from J, the junction kept 7 bases outside the gene matches. The germline V gene has CDR1 MNHEY and CDR2 SVGAGI. The CDR3 consists of 15 residues. The CDR3 nucleotides read TGTGCCAGCAGTGGGGACAGGGGTTGGACCAATGAGCAGTTCTTC. Translation gives CASSGDRGWTNEQFF.

This clone showed up just once. The V and J genes are TRBV10-2 and TRBJ1-6; D is perhaps TRBD1 (5 bases). Germline loops: CDR1 WSHSY, CDR2 SAAADI. The CDR3 length is 14 residues. Trimming removed 5 bases at V and 11 bases at J, with 16 bases between. CDR3: CASSSVGGSPPLHF. The DNA for the CDR3 is TGCGCCAGCAGTTCGGTCGGGGGAAGCCCACCCCTCCACTTT.

The chain is built from TRBV9 and TRBJ1-6; tentatively, D is TRBD1 (5 bases). This CDR3 contains 17 residues. Germline CDR1 reads SGDLS; CDR2 reads YYNGEE. V gave up 3 bases and J gave up 0 bases, with 13 bases separating them. This CDR3 is CASSGGDSSSYNSPLHF. The CDR3 region has the DNA TGTGCCAGCAGCGGGGGCGACAGCAGCTCCTATAATTCACCCCTCCACTTT.

The chain links TRBV7-2 to TRBJ1-1; D unresolved. The V gene lost 6 bases and the J gene lost 1 base, with 9 bases spanning the gap. The CDR3 sequence is 13 residues long. From germline, CDR1 is SGHTA and CDR2 FQGNSA. The CDR3 DNA follows: TGTGCCAGCAGTGCTACCTGGAACACTGAAGCTTTCTTT. Protein sequence: CASSATWNTEAFF. Looking up the rest from reference TRBV7-2 and TRBJ1-1 gives the full variable domain: GAGVSQSPSNKVTEKGKDVELRCDPISGHTALYWYRQSLGQGLEFLIYFQGNSAPDKSGLPSDRFSAERTGGSVSTLTIQRTQQEDSAVYLCASSATWNTEAFFGQGTRLTVV.

This clone was detected only a few times. The chain joins TRBV7-2 to TRBJ2-7; the D is unclear. CDR1 and CDR2 (germline): SGHTA, FQGNSA. This CDR3 has 14 residues. Trimming stripped 3 bases from V and 1 base from J, with 10 bases between. The CDR3 DNA follows: TGTGCCAGCAGCTTGAATCCGGGTTCCTACGAGCAGTACTTC. Encoded protein: CASSLNPGSYEQYF.

The V gene is TRBV29-1, the J gene TRBJ2-1; a possible D gene is TRBD1 (7 bases). In germline, CDR1 is SQVTM, CDR2 ANQGSEA. This CDR3 region has 16 residues. Trimming took off 7 bases at V and 4 bases at J, with 23 bases between the two ends. The CDR3 nucleotides are TGCAGCGCCCAGGGGGAGCGTCGGAGGGTGTACAATGAGCAGTTCTTC. Its translation is CSAQGERRRVYNEQFF.